The subject of this entry is one T cell receptor beta chain. Its antigen is unidentified. Random hexamers served to reverse transcribe roughly 0.5 to 1 ug RNA. Multiplex immunoSEQ PCR targeted 54 Vbeta and 13 Jbeta TCR beta segments. One entry per CDR3 protein, called by TCRdb with MiXCR from the immunoSEQ multiplex PCR reads. The table shows approximately 71,000 distinct CDR3 sequences, with under 96% occurring only once. The data belong to a study of CD8 T cells in Susac syndrome. CD8+ and CD4+ T cells from blood underwent TCR beta sequencing, which was carried out in a high-throughput format. The multiple sclerosis controls were treatment-naive patients, and their relapsing-remitting disease was stable or active. Study-level results: As acknowledged by the study, its TCR sequencing and HLA analysis included a relatively small number of individuals.

This CDR3 region has 16 residues. The V gene end was trimmed by 4 bases and the J gene end by 0 bases; junction bases not matched to a gene: 4. CDR1 is SGHRS, CDR2 YFSETQ, per germline. The chain couples TRBV5-1 to TRBJ2-6; 7 nucleotides line up with TRBD1. The sequenced sample consisted of CD4+ T cells from PBMCs. This clonotype was obtained from a human donor with multiple sclerosis. This CDR3 reads CASSGGQVSGANVLTF. CDR3 bases: TGCGCCAGCAGCGGAGGACAGGTCTCTGGGGCCAACGTCCTGACTTTC.